This TCR beta chain was captured by sequencing in a study of TIL therapy for anti-PD-1-resistant metastatic lung cancer. Whole-study context: Several tumors were EGFR-mutant and two were ALK-rearranged.

Sample time point: pre-treatment sample, taken before nivolumab and TIL therapy. Most excised metastases sampled were pleural nodules or supraclavicular lymph nodes. Stage 4 NSCLC adults joined between late 2017 and January 2020. This clone came up once. This was the immunoSEQ v3 assay. Sequencing used immunoSEQ multiplex PCR; TCRdb keeps in-frame clones, though not all of them. The sample includes more than 20,000 clones, approximately 63% of them seen just once. Per germline, CDR1 SGHAT and CDR2 FQNNGV. The CDR3 sequence is 14 residues long. Between the trimmed V and J ends, which lost 5 bases and 6 bases, there was a span of 14 bases.

The chain carries TRBV11-2 and TRBJ2-1; D is uncertain. This TCR was sampled from a woman aged 25-85 years with non-small cell lung cancer. This material consisted of tumor tissue, taken at baseline. The CDR3 nucleotides are TGTGCCAGCAGCCTGTTAGGGTCCCTCAATGAGCAGTTCTTC. It yields the protein CASSLLGSLNEQFF.